Below, 8 T cell receptor beta chains from the same sample are listed, as sequenced in a study of T cell responses to AZD1222 COVID-19 vaccine. The protocol was immunoSEQ multiplex PCR, while the TCRdb copy is restricted to in-frame clones and leaves out a portion. The data show around 26,000 clones, about nine tenths seen once. The sequencing used peripheral blood, collected 28 days after the second AZD1222 dose. Every receptor here comes from an adult who received the AZD1222 COVID-19 vaccine.

This rearrangement joins TRBV6-5 to TRBJ2-7, with TRBD2 matching 10 bases. The ends lost 7 bases at V and 3 bases at J; junction bases unmatched: 6. The CDR3 consists of 14 residues. Looked up from germline, CDR1 is MNHEY and CDR2 is SVGAGI. The CDR3 nucleotides read TGTGCCAGCACAAGCGGGGGGGGTTTCTACGAGCAGTACTTC. This encodes CASTSGGGFYEQYF.

The rearrangement links TRBV5-1 to TRBJ2-5; 9 nucleotides align to TRBD1. The CDR3 loop spans 14 amino acids. The junction had 6 bases not matched to a gene; V was cut back by 4 bases and J by 5 bases. Germline V CDR1 and CDR2: SGHRS, YFSETQ. Here the CDR3 DNA reads TGCGCCAGCAGCAAAGACAGGGGGGACGAGACCCAGTACTTC. This codes for CASSKDRGDETQYF.

The CDR3 DNA is TGTGCCAGCAGCTCGGCCGGGACAGGGGACAATGAGCAGTTCTTC. Encoded protein: CASSSAGTGDNEQFF. This sequence joins TRBV11-3 and TRBJ2-1, with 10 bases aligning to TRBD1. Trimming cost V 4 bases and J 5 bases; bases outside gene matches: 5. This CDR3 is 15 amino acids long. Germline values: CDR1 SGHNT, CDR2 YENEEA.

This chain connects TRBV6-5 to TRBJ2-7; 11 bases match TRBD1. CDR1 is MNHEY, CDR2 SVGAGI, per germline. Trimming removed 11 bases from V and 3 bases from J; junction bases left unmatched: 3. The CDR3 totals 12 residues. This chain's CDR3 is CAGGTGGYEQYF. The DNA for the CDR3 is TGTGCCGGGGGGACAGGGGGCTACGAGCAGTACTTC.

This clone was detected once. J is TRBJ1-5 and V is TRBV19; D not resolved. The CDR3 length is 12 residues. V was pared by 7 bases and J by 2 bases, with 6 bases between. In germline, CDR1 is LNHDA, CDR2 SQIVND (reference sequence). The CDR3 sequence is CASNTGNQPQHF. The CDR3 DNA follows: TGTGCCAGTAATACGGGCAATCAGCCCCAGCATTTT. The entire variable domain, with the rest obtained from reference TRBV19 and TRBJ1-5, is as follows: DGGITQSPKYLFRKEGQNVTLSCEQNLNHDAMYWYRQDPGQGLRLIYYSQIVNDFQKGDIAEGYSVSREKKESFPLTVTSAQKNPTAFYLCASNTGNQPQHFGDGTRLSIL.

This chain connects TRBV7-9 to TRBJ2-1, with 13 bases that match TRBD2. Germline CDR1 reads SEHNR; CDR2 reads FQNEAQ (reference sequence). The CDR3 is made up of 18 amino acids. V shed 5 bases, J shed 0 bases, and the junction held 7 bases outside the gene matches. The CDR3 reads CASSPLAGGESSYNEQFF. The DNA of the CDR3 is TGTGCCAGCAGCCCACTAGCGGGGGGGGAAAGCTCCTACAATGAGCAGTTCTTC.

The chain joins TRBV19 to TRBJ1-1; tentatively, D is TRBD1 (5 bases). Trimming cost V 6 bases and J 0 bases, with 11 bases left between them. The CDR3 sequence is 14 residues long. Germline CDR1 is LNHDA and CDR2 is SQIVND (reference sequence). CDR3 residues: CASSFLTVNTEAFF. CDR3 coding DNA: TGTGCCAGTAGCTTCTTGACAGTGAACACTGAAGCTTTCTTT.

The genes are TRBV3-1 (or the pseudogene TRBV3-2) and TRBJ1-5; D is possibly TRBD1 (5 bases). In germline, CDR1 is LGHDT, CDR2 YNNKEL (reference sequence). V was clipped by 5 bases and J by 6 bases, with 20 bases between them. The CDR3 contains 16 residues. CDR3 bases: TGTGCCAGCAGCGCCGCTGGGGACGGTCAGGGTCAGCCCCAGCATTTT. It encodes CASSAAGDGQGQPQHF.